These 18 T cell receptor beta chains were sequenced from one sample in a study of blood T cell repertoires in COVID-19. Sequencing was performed with immunoSEQ multiplex PCR; in TCRdb, only in-frame clones are kept and a portion is missing. The sample lists 95,000 to 150,000 clones, roughly 79% occurring once. The specimen sequenced was peripheral blood. Receptors were obtained from a man in his sixties or seventies with acute or convalescent COVID-19.

The chain carries TRBV29-1 and TRBJ1-1, with 7 bases lining up with TRBD1. The germline V gene has CDR1 SQVTM and CDR2 ANQGSEA. This CDR3 has 13 amino acids. Germline trimming cut 8 bases from V and 1 base from J; bases unmatched to any gene: 7. CDR3 DNA sequence: TGCAGCCAGACAGGGAACGGGAACACTGAAGCTTTCTTT. The encoded protein is CSQTGNGNTEAFF. The full variable domain, with the rest looked up from reference TRBV29-1 and TRBJ1-1, is SAVISQKPSRDICQRGTSLTIQCQVDSQVTMMFWYRQQPGQSLTLIATANQGSEATYESGFVIDKFPISRPNLTFSTLTVSNMSPEDSSIYLCSQTGNGNTEAFFGQGTRLTVV.

The chain uses TRBV4-3 and TRBJ1-3, with D unresolved. V dropped 4 bases and J dropped 4 bases, with 8 bases sitting between them. From germline, CDR1 is LGHNA and CDR2 YSLEER. The CDR3 is 13 amino acids. CDR3 region: CASSRNSGNTIYF. The CDR3 DNA is TGCGCCAGCAGCCGCAACTCAGGAAACACCATATATTTT.

This chain connects TRBV7-2 to TRBJ2-1; D call uncertain. The germline CDR1 and CDR2 sequences are SGHTA and FQGNSA. This CDR3 spans 15 amino acids. V was cut by 0 bases and J by 0 bases, with 6 bases left in between. In DNA, the CDR3 is TGTGCCAGCAGCTTAGCCCCATTCTCCTACAATGAGCAGTTCTTC. Translation: CASSLAPFSYNEQFF.

The rearrangement uses TRBV5-1 and TRBJ2-7; possible D gene TRBD1, 6 bases. The CDR3 consists of 12 residues. Germline CDR1 reads SGHRS; CDR2 reads YFSETQ. The ends were cut back, 0 bases at V and 6 bases at J, with 7 bases in the middle. The CDR3 DNA reads TGCGCCAGCAGCTTGGAGGGGGTCGAGCAGTACTTC. Protein sequence: CASSLEGVEQYF.

The V gene is TRBV5-6, the J gene TRBJ1-6; D may be TRBD1 (5 bases). The CDR3 loop spans 15 amino acids. V lost 4 bases to trimming and J lost 6 bases, with 14 bases between them. The germline V gene has CDR1 SGHDT and CDR2 YYEEEE. CDR3 loop: CASSLPDTVNSPLHF. The CDR3 nucleotides are TGTGCCAGCAGCCTGCCGGACACAGTTAATTCACCCCTCCACTTT.

The chain recombines TRBV10-3 with TRBJ2-3; TRBD2 agrees at 14 bases. The germline V gene encodes CDR1 ENHRY and CDR2 SYGVKD. After removal of 6 bases from V and 0 bases from J, the junction contained 5 bases not matched to a gene. The CDR3 contains 17 residues. Here the CDR3 reads CAISQGTSGGSTDTQYF. The CDR3 DNA sequence: TGTGCCATCAGCCAAGGGACTAGCGGGGGAAGCACAGATACGCAGTATTTT.

This clone was observed once. The conserved phenylalanine or tryptophan normally closing the CDR3 is absent here, so this likely arose from a read error. This chain uses TRBV6-5 with TRBJ1-2; D may be TRBD1 (6 bases). Germline V gives CDR1 MNHEY, CDR2 SVGAGI. The CDR3 spans 13 residues. Trimming took 8 bases from V and 0 from J, leaving 10 bases between them. Here the CDR3 reads CASQDSPNYGYTV. The CDR3 DNA reads as TGTGCCAGCCAGGACAGTCCTAACTATGGCTACACCGTC.

This clone was counted a few times. J is TRBJ2-5 and V is TRBV7-8; perhaps TRBD1 as D (6 bases). The CDR3 runs to 12 residues. V was cut by 3 bases and J by 4 bases, with 6 bases left in between. The germline V gene has CDR1 SGHVS and CDR2 FQNEAQ. In DNA form, the CDR3 reads TGTGCCAGCAGCTTGGACAGAGAGACCCAGTACTTC. Residues: CASSLDRETQYF. The whole variable domain, remainder taken from reference TRBV7-8 and TRBJ2-5, is GAGVSQSPRYKVAKRGQDVALRCDPISGHVSLFWYQQALGQGPEFLTYFQNEAQLDKSGLPSDRFFAERPEGSVSTLKIQRTQQEDSAVYLCASSLDRETQYFGPGTRLLVL.

This clone was found many times. The chain employs TRBV7-9 and TRBJ2-5; the D is unclear. V was shortened by 5 bases and J by 1 base, with 8 bases between the two germline ends. Germline V gene lookup returns CDR1 SEHNR and CDR2 FQNEAQ (reference sequence). The CDR3 totals 13 residues. In DNA form, the CDR3 reads TGTGCCAGCAGCCTTTCGTTCCAAGAGACCCAGTACTTC. Its protein is CASSLSFQETQYF.

This clone has a single count. The chain employs TRBV6-2 or TRBV6-3 and TRBJ2-3; 7 bases map to TRBD1. The V gene end was trimmed by 4 bases and the J gene end by 3 bases; junction bases not matched to a gene: 10. Looked up from germline, CDR1 is MNHEY and CDR2 is SVGEGT. There are 16 residues in the CDR3. Here the CDR3 DNA reads TGTGCCAGCAGTTCCCAAACAGGGGCGCGGACAGATACGCAGTATTTT. Its translation: CASSSQTGARTDTQYF.

Regarding this clone: The sample carries other DNA sequences with the same CDR3. The chain links TRBV18 to TRBJ1-5; no reliable D call. This CDR3 region has 14 residues. The germline gives CDR1 KGHSH, CDR2 LQKENI. The ends were cut back, 1 base at V and 0 bases at J, with 4 bases in the middle. CDR3 coding DNA: TGTGCCAGCTCACCACTAGATAGCAATCAGCCCCAGCATTTT. Its translation is CASSPLDSNQPQHF.

This clone has just a few counts. V gene TRBV7-2 combines with J gene TRBJ1-2; 10 bases align to TRBD1. The ends lost 0 bases at V and 14 bases at J; junction bases unmatched: 6. Germline lookup yields CDR1 SGHTA and CDR2 FQGNSA. CDR3 length equals 13 residues. The CDR3 coding sequence is TGTGCCAGCAGCTTAGCGACCCGGGACAGGGGAACCTTC. Amino acid sequence: CASSLATRDRGTF.

The J gene is TRBJ2-7, the V gene TRBV10-3; TRBD1 agrees at 8 bases. The CDR3 totals 14 residues. V shed 3 bases, J shed 3 bases, and the junction held 4 bases outside the gene matches. Germline V gene sequence: CDR1 ENHRY, CDR2 SYGVKD. Here the CDR3 reads CAISEPRGRYEQYF. Here the CDR3 DNA reads TGTGCCATCAGTGAACCCAGGGGGCGCTACGAGCAGTACTTC.

This rearrangement joins TRBV15 to TRBJ2-1; possibly TRBD2 for D (6 bases). CDR3 length equals 14 residues. CDR1 LNHNV and CDR2 YYDKDF come from the germline V gene (reference sequence). Between the trimmed V and J ends, which lost 2 bases and 4 bases, there was a span of 9 bases. DNA for the CDR3: TGTGCCACCAGCAGAATGACTAGTTACAATGAGCAGTTCTTC. This translates into CATSRMTSYNEQFF.

The V and J genes are TRBV11-3 and TRBJ2-7; weak D call: TRBD1 (6 bases). V lost 4 bases and J lost 3, with 13 bases in between. The CDR3 covers 14 residues. CDR1 and CDR2 from the germline V gene are SGHNT and YENEEA. The CDR3 reads CASSSPDSYYEQYF. The CDR3 DNA is TGTGCCAGCAGCTCCCCGGACAGTTACTACGAGCAGTACTTC.

This clone was found a few times. This chain joins TRBV28 and TRBJ2-4; 9 bases map to TRBD1. The CDR3 totals 15 residues. The junction had 2 bases not matched to a gene; V was cut back by 1 base and J by 4 bases. The germline gives CDR1 MDHEN, CDR2 SYDVKM. This chain's CDR3 is CASSLFGTGKNIQYF. The DNA of the CDR3 is TGTGCCAGCAGTTTATTCGGGACAGGGAAAAACATTCAGTACTTC.

The chain couples TRBV5-4 to TRBJ2-3, with 7 bases aligning to TRBD1. Germline values: CDR1 SGHNT, CDR2 YYREEE (reference sequence). This CDR3 spans 15 amino acids. V was clipped by 1 base and J by 8 bases; unmatched bases: 10. DNA of the CDR3: TGTGCCAGCAGCTTGAAGGGGGCCGCGCAGGGTACGCAGTATTTT. This encodes CASSLKGAAQGTQYF. Together with reference TRBV5-4 and TRBJ2-3, the CDR3 gives the full variable domain: ETGVTQSPTHLIKTRGQQVTLRCSSQSGHNTVSWYQQALGQGPQFIFQYYREEENGRGNFPPRFSGLQFPNYSSELNVNALELDDSALYLCASSLKGAAQGTQYFGPGTRLTVL.

The chain carries TRBV5-1 and TRBJ2-7; D possibly corresponds to TRBD1 (6 bases). V dropped 1 base and J dropped 5 bases, with 25 bases sitting between them. Germline CDR1 is SGHRS and CDR2 is YFSETQ. CDR3 length: 18 amino acids. CDR3 in DNA: TGCGCCAGCAGCTTGCAGTCCCGGGACATTCTTCTAATCCACGAGCAGTACTTC. Protein product: CASSLQSRDILLIHEQYF.